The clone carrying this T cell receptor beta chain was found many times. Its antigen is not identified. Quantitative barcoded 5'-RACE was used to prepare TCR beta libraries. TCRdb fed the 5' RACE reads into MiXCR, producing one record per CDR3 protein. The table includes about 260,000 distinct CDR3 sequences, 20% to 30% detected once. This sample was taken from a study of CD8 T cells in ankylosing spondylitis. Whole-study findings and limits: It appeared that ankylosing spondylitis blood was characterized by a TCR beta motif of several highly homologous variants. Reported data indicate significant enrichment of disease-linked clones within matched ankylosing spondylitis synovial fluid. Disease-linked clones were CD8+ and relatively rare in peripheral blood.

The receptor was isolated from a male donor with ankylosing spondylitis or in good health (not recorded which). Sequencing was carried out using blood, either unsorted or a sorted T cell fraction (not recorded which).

The CDR3 reads CASSPRGAPYNEQFF. The CDR3, as DNA: TGTGCCAGCAGTCCGCGGGGGGCGCCCTACAATGAGCAGTTCTTC. The chain employs TRBV12-3 or TRBV12-4 and TRBJ2-1, with TRBD2 matching over 8 bases. The CDR3 extends over 15 amino acids. The J segment lost 2 bases and the V segment lost 5 bases, leaving 5 bases of the junction unmatched.